This TCR beta chain was captured in a study of blood T cell repertoires in COVID-19 (TCRdb year 2020). Describing the broader study: Samples from collaborators originated in the United States, Italy and Spain and spanned both the acute and convalescent phases of COVID-19. The samples were drawn from two sources: the first 160 participants of the ongoing ImmuneRACE study, and 1,000 to 1,500 subjects contributed by 6 global collaborators. The dataset comprised deeply sampled blood TCRbeta repertoires from subjects exposed to, actively infected with, or recovered from COVID-19. A freely available public database, intended as a resource for researchers studying the immune response to SARS-CoV-2, is where the repertoires were released. Nearly every sample came with metadata listing a de-identified subject ID, COVID-19 status, age in years and sex. HLA class I and class II types, where available, came from metadata supplied by the sample provider rather than from assay-based typing. The material from the prospective study consisted of cDNA or gDNA derived from T cells, B-cell-depleted T cells, or PBMCs.

Looking up the germline V gene yields CDR1 MDHEN and CDR2 SYDVKM. The CDR3 contains 14 residues, cysteine and phenylalanine counted. Only CDR3 DNA remains: 42 bases, in frame from the first base. Trimming at the junction amounts to 5 bases on V and 5 bases on J, and the germline ends lie 14 bases apart. TCRbeta CDR3 regions were amplified from genomic DNA using the immunoSEQ Assay, a bias-controlled multiplex PCR. As for how the authors treated the data: Nucleated cell counts per sample were estimated from amplification of reference gene primers within the assay. To quantify the absolute abundance of each unique TCRbeta CDR3 rearrangement, sequence reads were collapsed and filtered. For each sample, productive Simpson clonality was calculated as the square root of Simpson's diversity index over productive rearrangements. Held by TCRdb, this immuneACCESS table contains in-frame sequences only and omits some clones. Under half of the omission traces to an unresolved V gene where checked; the cause of the rest is unknown. V and J calls and clone size follow that table, whereas D and trimming were derived from the DNA. Present in this sample are 80,000 to 90,000 clones, 79% of which were seen just once. Approximately 10% of the sample is in the top ten clones.

Results and caveats for the whole study, not just this receptor: How much clinical and demographic metadata was included differed by source and by participant, and the metadata was provided uncurated.

Whole blood was collected in K2EDTA tubes by collaborating institutions according to the institutions' own protocols. For TCRbeta analysis, collaborator samples were shipped as frozen whole blood, as isolated PBMCs, or as DNA extracted from either sample type. Worth noting for this clone: The target of this receptor is not known. There are no base qualities to consult, and no much larger clone falls within one base.

Material for sequencing was peripheral blood. Recombination joined TRBV28 with TRBJ2-3; matching of 5 bases hints at TRBD2 as the D gene. This receptor was taken from a man in his sixties or seventies with acute or convalescent COVID-19. Read as DNA, the sequence is TGTGCCAGCAGTGACTCAGGCGGAGGAGATACGCAGTATTTT. This gives the protein CASSDSGGGDTQYF.